Below, 31 T cell receptor beta chains from the same sample are listed, as sequenced in a study of blood T cell repertoires in COVID-19. Sequenced by immunoSEQ multiplex PCR; TCRdb stores in-frame clones only, minus some. The sample consists of about 35,000 clones, about four fifths of them appearing once. The sequenced material came from peripheral blood. The origin of the receptors is a man aged 45-65 years with acute or convalescent COVID-19.

The chain links TRBV28 to TRBJ2-5; 16 bases agree with TRBD2. The germline CDR1 and CDR2 sequences are MDHEN and SYDVKM. Germline trimming cut 4 bases from V and 3 bases from J; bases unmatched to any gene: 5. The CDR3 covers 17 residues. The CDR3 is CASSWVGLAGGKETQYF. Written as DNA, the CDR3 is TGTGCCAGCAGTTGGGTGGGACTAGCGGGAGGGAAAGAGACCCAGTACTTC. Full variable domain (outside the CDR3, taken from reference TRBV28 and TRBJ2-5): DVKVTQSSRYLVKRTGEKVFLECVQDMDHENMFWYRQDPGLGLRLIYFSYDVKMKEKGDIPEGYSVSREKKERFSLILESASTNQTSMYLCASSWVGLAGGKETQYFGPGTRLLVL.

The rearrangement joins TRBV30 to TRBJ2-7; TRBD1 matches at 8 bases. After removal of 7 bases from V and 4 bases from J, the junction contained 3 bases not matched to a gene. The CDR3 has 11 amino acids. Germline values: CDR1 GTSNPN, CDR2 SVGIG (reference sequence). The CDR3 is CASQGGYEQYF. As DNA, the CDR3 is TGTGCCTCACAGGGGGGTTACGAGCAGTACTTC.

In this sample, this clone turned up a few times. The V gene is TRBV11-1, the J gene TRBJ2-1; 7 bases map to TRBD1. Trimming at V came to 4 bases and at J to 3 bases, leaving 6 bases not matched to a gene. The CDR3 is 15 residues long. CDR1 SGHAT and CDR2 FQDESV come from the germline V gene (reference sequence). The CDR3 loop is CASSSSGGLYNEQFF. The CDR3 DNA sequence: TGTGCCAGCAGCTCCTCAGGGGGTCTCTACAATGAGCAGTTCTTC.

The rearrangement joins TRBV4-1 to TRBJ2-5; a possible D gene is TRBD1 (5 bases). CDR3 length: 16 amino acids. V lost 1 base, J lost 2 bases, and 14 bases lay in between. Looked up from germline, CDR1 is MGHRA and CDR2 is YSYEKL. The DNA for the CDR3 is TGCGCCAGCAGCCAAGTACCAGGGCGGCCTCAAGAGACCCAGTACTTC. Translation gives CASSQVPGRPQETQYF.

The V call is TRBV9, the J call TRBJ2-1; no reliable D call. Between the trimmed V and J ends, which lost 1 base and 0 bases, there was a span of 8 bases. The CDR3 covers 15 residues. Germline values: CDR1 SGDLS, CDR2 YYNGEE. The CDR3 is CASSVRDISYNEQFF. In DNA, the CDR3 is TGTGCCAGCAGCGTAAGAGATATCTCCTACAATGAGCAGTTCTTC.

V is TRBV27 and J is TRBJ1-4; 8 nucleotides line up with TRBD1. In germline, CDR1 is MNHEY, CDR2 SMNVEV (reference sequence). V gave up 6 bases and J gave up 3 bases; unmatched junction bases: 6. There are 15 residues in the CDR3. CDR3 loop: CASSRQGRSNEKLFF. The CDR3 DNA follows: TGTGCCAGCAGCCGACAGGGGCGGTCTAATGAAAAACTGTTTTTT.

V gene TRBV29-1 combines with J gene TRBJ1-1; the D is unclear. CDR3 size: 12 residues. Deletions cut 4 bases from V and 4 bases from J, with 10 bases between. The germline V gene has CDR1 SQVTM and CDR2 ANQGSEA. DNA for the CDR3: TGCAGCGTTGGAATGCGTACCACTGAAGCTTTCTTT. Amino acids: CSVGMRTTEAFF. Combining the CDR3 with reference TRBV29-1 and TRBJ1-1 gives the whole variable domain SAVISQKPSRDICQRGTSLTIQCQVDSQVTMMFWYRQQPGQSLTLIATANQGSEATYESGFVIDKFPISRPNLTFSTLTVSNMSPEDSSIYLCSVGMRTTEAFFGQGTRLTVV.

This clone ranks as medium-sized. V and J are TRBV4-1 and TRBJ1-1; no clear D gene. Trimming took 4 bases from V and 0 from J, leaving 9 bases between them. The CDR3 has 14 amino acids. CDR1 is MGHRA, CDR2 YSYEKL, per germline. CDR3 in amino acids: CASSPGPLNTEAFF. The CDR3 nucleotides are TGCGCCAGCAGCCCGGGTCCGCTGAACACTGAAGCTTTCTTT.

This clone was counted a single time. The gene calls are TRBV4-1 and TRBJ1-1; 7 bases line up with TRBD1. J lost 10 bases, V lost 4 bases, and 12 bases had no gene match. CDR3 size: 14 residues. In germline, CDR1 is MGHRA, CDR2 YSYEKL. The CDR3 is CASSPLTGRYGAFF. CDR3 DNA: TGCGCCAGCAGCCCGTTGACAGGGAGATATGGAGCTTTCTTT.

For the CDR3, the DNA is TGTGCCAGCAGTTTGGGTAGCGGGAGCAGCACAGATACGCAGTATTTT. Protein: CASSLGSGSSTDTQYF. This sequence joins TRBV28 and TRBJ2-3; 9 bases agree with TRBD2. Germline CDR1 and CDR2: MDHEN and SYDVKM. The CDR3 runs to 16 residues. Losses at the gene ends were 3 bases for V and 0 bases for J; bases not matched to a gene: 4.

The rearrangement links TRBV5-1 to TRBJ2-3; D gene unclear. Germline assignment: CDR1 SGHRS and CDR2 YFSETQ. The V end was cut by 2 bases, the J end by 2 bases, with 9 bases between. The CDR3 length is 14 residues. CDR3 bases: TGCGCCAGCAGCTTCGCCGGTTTCACAGATACGCAGTATTTT. Translating it yields CASSFAGFTDTQYF. The full variable domain, rest sourced from reference TRBV5-1 and TRBJ2-3, is KAGVTQTPRYLIKTRGQQVTLSCSPISGHRSVSWYQQTPGQGLQFLFEYFSETQRNKGNFPGRFSGRQFSNSRSEMNVSTLELGDSALYLCASSFAGFTDTQYFGPGTRLTVL.

This chain joins TRBV5-1 and TRBJ2-5; TRBD1 is a possible D gene (6 bases). V was pared by 4 bases and J by 3 bases, with 22 bases between. The germline gives CDR1 SGHRS, CDR2 YFSETQ. This CDR3 comprises 17 residues. The CDR3 protein is CASSRSKQGNLKETQYF. DNA for the CDR3: TGCGCCAGCAGCCGCTCAAAACAGGGAAACCTCAAAGAGACCCAGTACTTC.

The chain carries TRBV10-2 and TRBJ2-7, with D maybe TRBD2 (6 bases). The V end was cut by 7 bases, the J end by 1 base, with 20 bases between. Germline CDR1 reads WSHSY; CDR2 reads SAAADI. This CDR3 is built from 16 residues. The CDR3 nucleotides read TGCGCCAGCACAAGGGGTAGCGGAGGTCCTTCCTACGAGCAGTACTTC. Translation gives CASTRGSGGPSYEQYF.

This chain uses TRBV10-3 with TRBJ1-2; 9 positions agree with TRBD1. V lost 6 bases and J lost 4; bases outside the gene matches: 9. The CDR3 spans 15 residues. Per the germline V gene, CDR1 is ENHRY and CDR2 is SYGVKD. This CDR3 reads CAISGPGTGTYGYTF. The CDR3 DNA reads TGTGCCATCAGCGGGCCCGGGACAGGGACCTATGGCTACACCTTC.

This clone was found a few times. The same CDR3 also results from other DNA sequences found in this sample. This chain connects TRBV19 to TRBJ1-2; TRBD1 aligns across 8 bases. Germline values: CDR1 LNHDA, CDR2 SQIVND (reference sequence). V lost 6 bases, J lost 7 bases, and 7 bases stayed unmatched. This CDR3 has 13 residues. This chain's CDR3 is CASSPQGAGGYTF. The CDR3 DNA reads TGTGCCAGTAGCCCCCAGGGGGCGGGTGGCTACACCTTC.

This clone has a handful of counts. The chain links TRBV28 to TRBJ1-1; tentatively, D is TRBD1 (5 bases). Deletions cut 6 bases from V and 1 base from J, with 9 bases between. CDR1 is MDHEN and CDR2 is SYDVKM in the germline V gene. This CDR3 has 13 residues. The DNA of the CDR3 is TGTGCCAGCAGATACAGGAAGAACACTGAAGCTTTCTTT. Its translation is CASRYRKNTEAFF.

The chain links TRBV5-1 to TRBJ2-3; 7 bases align to TRBD1. This CDR3 is 16 amino acids long. The V and J ends lost 0 bases and 0 bases, in that order; junction bases with no gene match: 4. Looked up from germline, CDR1 is SGHRS and CDR2 is YFSETQ. CDR3: CASSLAPGQSTDTQYF. In DNA form, the CDR3 reads TGCGCCAGCAGCTTGGCCCCGGGACAGAGCACAGATACGCAGTATTTT.

The chain joins TRBV11-3 to TRBJ1-1, with a tentative D call TRBD1 (5 bases). With 5 bases removed from V and 3 bases from J, the gap between germline ends came to 16 bases. CDR1 and CDR2 from the germline V gene are SGHNT and YENEEA. The length of the CDR3 is 15 residues. The DNA for the CDR3 is TGTGCCAGCAGCCCCAGTGGGAGGGACGACACTGAAGCTTTCTTT. It codes for CASSPSGRDDTEAFF.

The chain is built from TRBV2 and TRBJ1-1; D unresolved. V was trimmed by 11 bases and J by 3 bases, leaving 13 bases between them. This CDR3 comprises 12 residues. Germline V lookup: CDR1 SNHLY, CDR2 FYNNEI. CDR3 loop: CAGRQDYTEAFF. The CDR3 bases are TGTGCCGGCCGGCAGGACTACACTGAAGCTTTCTTT.

This chain joins TRBV11-2 and TRBJ2-7; TRBD2 matches at 13 bases. The CDR3 loop spans 14 amino acids. From germline, CDR1 is SGHAT and CDR2 FQNNGV. With 7 bases clipped from V and 1 base from J, the junction kept 1 base outside the gene matches. The CDR3: CASKLAGGSYEQYF. The CDR3 nucleotides are TGTGCCAGCAAACTAGCGGGAGGGTCCTACGAGCAGTACTTC. The full variable domain, completed using reference TRBV11-2 and TRBJ2-7, is EAGVAQSPRYKIIEKRQSVAFWCNPISGHATLYWYQQILGQGPKLLIQFQNNGVVDDSQLPKDRFSAERLKGVDSTLKIQPAKLEDSAVYLCASKLAGGSYEQYFGPGTRLTVT.

This clone was counted once. This CDR3 is CASSYNWYGANVLTF. CDR3 DNA sequence: TGTGCCAGCAGTTATAACTGGTATGGGGCCAACGTCCTGACTTTC. This chain links TRBV6-5 with TRBJ2-6; D gene ambiguous. The CDR3 is 15 amino acids. CDR1 and CDR2 from the germline V gene are MNHEY and SVGAGI. V was trimmed by 3 bases and J by 3 bases, leaving 9 bases between them.

CDR3 coding DNA: TGCAGCGTTGAACGGCGGGAAGGCGGGGAGCTGTTTTTT. It is translated as CSVERREGGELFF. The chain employs TRBV29-1 and TRBJ2-2; possibly TRBD2 for D (6 bases). This CDR3 region has 13 residues. The V end was cut by 2 bases, the J end by 7 bases, with 11 bases between. The germline gives CDR1 SQVTM, CDR2 ANQGSEA.

The V call is TRBV5-1, the J call TRBJ2-5; 14 nucleotides align to TRBD2. The junction had 9 bases not matched to a gene; V was cut back by 1 base and J by 7 bases. Germline values: CDR1 SGHRS, CDR2 YFSETQ. This CDR3 spans 17 amino acids. CDR3 nucleotides: TGCGCCAGCAGCTTGCAGACCGGGACTAGCGGGAGAGGGACCCAGTACTTC. Translation gives CASSLQTGTSGRGTQYF.

The chain combines TRBV24-1 with TRBJ1-1; the match to TRBD1 covers 10 bases. Per germline, CDR1 KGHDR and CDR2 SFDVKD. This CDR3 region has 11 residues. Unmatched junction bases numbered 2, after V lost 7 bases and J lost 10 bases. The CDR3 protein is CATRTGGVAFF. CDR3 nucleotide sequence: TGTGCCACCAGGACAGGGGGCGTAGCTTTCTTT.

Only a few counts were recorded for this clone. The chain combines TRBV10-2 with TRBJ2-5; TRBD2 is a possible D gene (5 bases). In germline, CDR1 is WSHSY, CDR2 SAAADI. The CDR3 spans 15 residues. The V end was cut by 4 bases, the J end by 4 bases, with 16 bases between. The chain's CDR3 is CASSVPSRGRETQYF. The CDR3 nucleotides are TGCGCCAGCAGTGTCCCCTCACGGGGAAGAGAGACCCAGTACTTC.

V is TRBV3-1 (or the pseudogene TRBV3-2) and J is TRBJ2-5; TRBD2 agrees at 8 bases. The V segment lost 1 base and the J segment 1 base; nucleotides outside the gene matches: 8. The CDR3 has 17 residues. Germline CDR1 and CDR2: LGHDT and YNNKEL (reference sequence). CDR3 nucleotide sequence: TGTGCCAGCAGCCAAGGGATGCGGGCGGGGGGCCAAGAGACCCAGTACTTC. As protein: CASSQGMRAGGQETQYF.

The chain has TRBV28 and TRBJ1-1; D perhaps matches TRBD1 (5 bases). This CDR3 is built from 12 residues. From germline, CDR1 is MDHEN and CDR2 SYDVKM. V lost 5 bases to trimming and J lost 5 bases, with 9 bases between them. The CDR3 region has the DNA TGTGCCAGCAGTGAATGGACAACTGAAGCTTTCTTT. Its protein is CASSEWTTEAFF.

This sequence joins TRBV19 and TRBJ1-4, with TRBD1 matching over 7 bases. The CDR3 length is 15 residues. V shed 5 bases and J 4 bases; nucleotides not matched to a gene: 7. Looked up from germline, CDR1 is LNHDA and CDR2 is SQIVND (reference sequence). CDR3 sequence (DNA): TGTGCCAGTAGTTTCAGGGGGGAGATTAATGAAAAACTGTTTTTT. Translation gives CASSFRGEINEKLFF.

The V gene is TRBV9, the J gene TRBJ2-1; D is ambiguous. Trimming took 0 bases from V and 2 from J, leaving 9 bases between them. The germline CDR1 and CDR2 sequences are SGDLS and YYNGEE. The CDR3 sequence is 15 residues long. CDR3 residues: CASSVDSTTYNEQFF. CDR3 sequence (DNA): TGTGCCAGCAGCGTAGACAGCACAACCTACAATGAGCAGTTCTTC.

The V call is TRBV18, the J call TRBJ1-1; 8 bases are a match to TRBD1. The V and J ends lost 2 bases and 8 bases, in that order; junction bases with no gene match: 13. The CDR3 is 16 amino acids. CDR1 and CDR2 (germline): KGHSH, LQKENI. For the CDR3, the DNA is TGTGCCAGCTCACCAGGGACAGGCCTAGGGTCTCAAGAAGCTTTCTTT. Translated: CASSPGTGLGSQEAFF. Filled out from reference TRBV18 and TRBJ1-1, the complete variable domain reads NAGVMQNPRHLVRRRGQEARLRCSPMKGHSHVYWYRQLPEEGLKFMVYLQKENIIDESGMPKERFSAEFPKEGPSILRIQQVVRGDSAAYFCASSPGTGLGSQEAFFGQGTRLTVV.

This chain joins TRBV5-1 and TRBJ2-5; the D gene is possibly TRBD2 (6 bases). Trimming removed 1 base from V and 5 bases from J, with 18 bases in between. Looked up from germline, CDR1 is SGHRS and CDR2 is YFSETQ. The length of the CDR3 is 16 residues. CDR3 nucleotides: TGCGCCAGCAGCTTGCGGATTGGCGGGGTGGGGGAGACCCAGTACTTC. Translating gives CASSLRIGGVGETQYF.